This T cell receptor (beta chain) was identified in a study of T-cell reconstitution after alpha-beta-depleted transplantation in children. Construction of the TCRbeta library involved unique molecular identifiers. TCRdb re-derived calls from the PCR reads in MiXCR, one entry per CDR3 protein. Seen here are around 400,000 distinct CDR3 sequences, just over 20% observed once, and the top ten hold 3.5% to 4%. The germline V gene encodes CDR1 SGHRS and CDR2 YFSETQ. Trimming removed 0 bases from V and 4 bases from J; junction bases left unmatched: 5. CDR3 length: 15 amino acids. This specimen consisted of PBMCs from the stem cell graft donor, obtained from the stem cell graft. This sequence joins TRBV5-1 and TRBJ2-7, with 9 bases that match TRBD1. The sequence came from a human donor who donated a stem cell graft to a child with acute myeloid leukemia. Here the CDR3 reads CASSLVEQGAYEQYF. CDR3 nucleotide sequence: TGCGCCAGCAGCTTGGTAGAACAGGGGGCATACGAGCAGTACTTC.